This entry concerns a single T cell receptor (beta chain). The CDR3 covers 14 residues. CDR1 is LNHDA, CDR2 SQIVND, per germline (reference sequence). V lost 3 bases and J 1 base, leaving 9 bases between the germline ends. Clones were sequenced by immunoSEQ multiplex PCR, and TCRdb holds only the in-frame ones, with some missing. The table lists just over 50,000 clones, 70% to 80% of them singletons. The data are from a study of PD-L1 blockade in urothelial cancer. Study in general: Median blood clonality was roughly 0.074, with 82,636 unique TCRs.

The sample consisted of PBMCs, taken around atezolizumab (anti-PD-L1) treatment. The sequence derives from a man aged 70-80 years with urothelial cancer. The chain has TRBV19 and TRBJ2-5; D might be TRBD2 (5 bases). CDR3 bases: TGTGCCAGTAGTATGTCGGGGTTCCAAGAGACCCAGTACTTC. It codes for CASSMSGFQETQYF.